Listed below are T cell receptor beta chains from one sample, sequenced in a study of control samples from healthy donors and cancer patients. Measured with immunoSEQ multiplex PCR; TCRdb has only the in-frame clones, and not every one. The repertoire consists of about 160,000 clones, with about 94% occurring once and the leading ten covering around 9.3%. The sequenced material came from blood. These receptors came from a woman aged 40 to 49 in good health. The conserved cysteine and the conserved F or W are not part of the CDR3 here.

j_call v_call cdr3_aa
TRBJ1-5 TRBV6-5 ASRRTGASNQPQH
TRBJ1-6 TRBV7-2 ASSLELQGANSPLH
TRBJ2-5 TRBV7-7 ASSLGTGVKETQY
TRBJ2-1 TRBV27 ASSLVSGAPHEQF
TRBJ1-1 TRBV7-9 ASSLGGRMNTEAF
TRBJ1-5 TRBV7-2 AAQGTPDQPQH
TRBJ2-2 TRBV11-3 ASSLVQGSSGELF
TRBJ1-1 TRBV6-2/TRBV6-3 ASSYSNGGRWTEAF
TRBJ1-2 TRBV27 ASSLGDRVGYGYT
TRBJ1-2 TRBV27 ASRRVGQGKSGYT
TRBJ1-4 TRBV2 ASKQDYNEKLF
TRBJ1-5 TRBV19 ASSMEGRVWNQPQH
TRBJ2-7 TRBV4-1 ASSQEGDFPSYEQY
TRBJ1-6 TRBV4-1 ASSQVRRQAYNSPLH
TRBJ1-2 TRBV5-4 ASSLEGARGGYT
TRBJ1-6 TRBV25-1 ASSEMQGFNSPLH
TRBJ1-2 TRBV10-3 AISYLGSSYGYT
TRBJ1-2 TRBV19 ASSQGLSNLGYT
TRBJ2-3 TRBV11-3 ASSLGSRADRISTDTQY
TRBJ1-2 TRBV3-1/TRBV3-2 ASSQDGAAAGYT
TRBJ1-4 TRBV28 ASRFHRGLGEKLF
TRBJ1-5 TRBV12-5 ASGLEGRVQPQH
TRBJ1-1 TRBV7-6 ASSLGPAGGVGTEAF
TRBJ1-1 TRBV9 ASSVDLNTEAF
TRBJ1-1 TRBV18 ASSFGRGDTEAF
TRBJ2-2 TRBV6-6 ASSRVGGVTRGGGELF
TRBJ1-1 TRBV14 ASSQAWQGRATEAF
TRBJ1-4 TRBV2 ASGGGSEKLF
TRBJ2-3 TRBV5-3 ATGEYMGTDTQY
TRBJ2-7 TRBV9 ASSGPGGEQY
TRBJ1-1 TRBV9 ASSVVVRMNTEAF
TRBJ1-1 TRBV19 ASSRTVRYTEAF
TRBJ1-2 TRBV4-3 ASSQDATGTYGYT
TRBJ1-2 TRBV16 ASSRHRLNYGYT
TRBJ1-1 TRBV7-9 ASSPQGNTEAF
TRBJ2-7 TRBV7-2 ASSLRLLPYEQY
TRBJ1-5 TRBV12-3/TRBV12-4 ASSAHQPQH
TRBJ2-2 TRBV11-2 ASSLVDIFGTGELF
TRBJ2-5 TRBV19 ASSSRGQETQY
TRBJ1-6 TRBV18 ASSPQVANSPLH
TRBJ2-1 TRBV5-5 ASSLNAIYNEQF
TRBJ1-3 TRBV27 ASSFTRHSGNTIY
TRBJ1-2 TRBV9 ASSVWGGHYGYT
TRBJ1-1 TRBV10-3 AISRGNTEAF
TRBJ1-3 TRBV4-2 ASSQVGALSGNTIY
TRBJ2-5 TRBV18 ASSPLGSGGLETQY
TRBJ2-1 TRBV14 ASSQDLVDEQF
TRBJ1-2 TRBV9 ASGGGTGSVGGYT
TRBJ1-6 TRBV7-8 ASSLAGSTPLH
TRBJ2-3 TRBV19 ASSITSGNTDTQY
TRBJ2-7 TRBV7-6 ASSPGQGNEQY
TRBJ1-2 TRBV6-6 ASSSLYTYYGYT
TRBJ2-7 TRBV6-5 ASSGLAGAYEQY